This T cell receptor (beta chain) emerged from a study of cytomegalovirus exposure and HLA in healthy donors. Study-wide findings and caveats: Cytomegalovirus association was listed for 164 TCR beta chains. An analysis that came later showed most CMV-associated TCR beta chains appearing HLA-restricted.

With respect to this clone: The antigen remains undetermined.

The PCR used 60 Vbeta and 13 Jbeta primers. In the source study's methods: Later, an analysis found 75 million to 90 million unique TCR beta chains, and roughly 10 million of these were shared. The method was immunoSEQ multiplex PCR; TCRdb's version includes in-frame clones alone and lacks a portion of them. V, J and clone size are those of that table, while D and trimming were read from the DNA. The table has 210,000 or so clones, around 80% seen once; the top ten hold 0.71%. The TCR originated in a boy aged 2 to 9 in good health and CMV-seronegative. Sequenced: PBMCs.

The CDR3, as DNA: TGTGCCAGCAGCTTGAGACAGGGCTTGGAGCCCCAGCATTTT. Translation gives CASSLRQGLEPQHF. The chain carries TRBV5-6 and TRBJ1-5; 7 nucleotides align to TRBD1. Germline V CDR1 and CDR2: SGHDT, YYEEEE. The V segment lost 1 base and the J segment 8 bases; nucleotides outside the gene matches: 6. This CDR3 has 14 residues.